The 5 T cell receptor beta chains in this list originate from one sample, sequenced in a study of blood T cell repertoires in COVID-19. The repertoire was sequenced with immunoSEQ multiplex PCR; TCRdb's copy has only in-frame clones and lacks some. Of almost 400,000 clones in the sample, roughly 90% were seen once. The sample was PBMCs or T cells enriched from blood (not recorded which). The receptor set was obtained from a woman aged 25 to 45 with acute COVID-19.

The chain carries TRBV9 and TRBJ1-2, with 7 bases fitting TRBD1. Germline-derived CDR1 and CDR2 are SGDLS and YYNGEE. V lost 3 bases to trimming and J lost 7 bases; unmatched junction nucleotides: 9. This CDR3 spans 14 amino acids. The CDR3 region has the DNA TGTGCCAGCAGCGCCATTTCCGGGACAGCTGGCTACACCTTC. It is translated as CASSAISGTAGYTF.

The rearrangement uses TRBV27 and TRBJ2-3, with a tentative D call TRBD2 (6 bases). The CDR3 length is 13 residues. Trimming stripped 3 bases from V and 4 bases from J, with 8 bases between. CDR1 and CDR2 from the germline V gene are MNHEY and SMNVEV (reference sequence). This chain's CDR3 is CASSLGGSDTQYF. As DNA, the CDR3 is TGTGCCAGCAGTTTGGGGGGTTCAGATACGCAGTATTTT.

The chain joins TRBV19 to TRBJ2-6; D unresolved. Germline V gene sequence: CDR1 LNHDA, CDR2 SQIVND (reference sequence). V lost 5 bases, J lost 0 bases, and 8 bases lay in between. The CDR3 sequence is 15 residues long. CDR3 in amino acids: CASSLLGSGANVLTF. CDR3 DNA: TGTGCCAGTAGTCTCCTCGGCTCTGGGGCCAACGTCCTGACTTTC.

The rearrangement links TRBV6-5 to TRBJ2-7, with TRBD2 matching 10 bases. CDR3 length equals 15 residues. Per the germline V gene, CDR1 is MNHEY and CDR2 is SVGAGI. Trimming cost V 4 bases and J 2 bases; bases outside gene matches: 5. The CDR3 sequence: CASSFPGTSAYEQYF. The DNA of the CDR3 is TGTGCCAGCAGTTTTCCTGGGACTAGCGCCTACGAGCAGTACTTC.

Here the CDR3 reads CASSSAGRAGEKLFF. CDR3 nucleotides: TGTGCCAGCAGCTCCGCTGGCAGGGCAGGTGAAAAACTGTTTTTT. This sequence joins TRBV7-2 and TRBJ1-4; tentative D call: TRBD1 (5 bases). Trimming took 4 bases from V and 7 from J, leaving 16 bases between them. This CDR3 is 15 amino acids long. The germline CDR1 and CDR2 sequences are SGHTA and FQGNSA.